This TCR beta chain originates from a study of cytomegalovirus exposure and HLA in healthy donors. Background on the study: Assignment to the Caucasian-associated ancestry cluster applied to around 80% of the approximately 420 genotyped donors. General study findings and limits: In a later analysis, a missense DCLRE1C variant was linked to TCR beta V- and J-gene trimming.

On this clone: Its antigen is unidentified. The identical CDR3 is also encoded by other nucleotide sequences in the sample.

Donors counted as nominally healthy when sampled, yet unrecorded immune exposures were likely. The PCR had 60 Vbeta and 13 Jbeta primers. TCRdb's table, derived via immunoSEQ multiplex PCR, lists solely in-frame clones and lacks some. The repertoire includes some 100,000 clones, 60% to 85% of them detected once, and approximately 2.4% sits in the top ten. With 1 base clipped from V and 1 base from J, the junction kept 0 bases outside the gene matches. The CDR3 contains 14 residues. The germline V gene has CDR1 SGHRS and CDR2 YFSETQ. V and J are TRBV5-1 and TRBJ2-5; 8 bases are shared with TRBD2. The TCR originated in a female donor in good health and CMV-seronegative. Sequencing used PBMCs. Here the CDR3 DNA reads TGCGCCAGCAGCTTGACTAGCGGCCAAGAGACCCAGTACTTC. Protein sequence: CASSLTSGQETQYF.